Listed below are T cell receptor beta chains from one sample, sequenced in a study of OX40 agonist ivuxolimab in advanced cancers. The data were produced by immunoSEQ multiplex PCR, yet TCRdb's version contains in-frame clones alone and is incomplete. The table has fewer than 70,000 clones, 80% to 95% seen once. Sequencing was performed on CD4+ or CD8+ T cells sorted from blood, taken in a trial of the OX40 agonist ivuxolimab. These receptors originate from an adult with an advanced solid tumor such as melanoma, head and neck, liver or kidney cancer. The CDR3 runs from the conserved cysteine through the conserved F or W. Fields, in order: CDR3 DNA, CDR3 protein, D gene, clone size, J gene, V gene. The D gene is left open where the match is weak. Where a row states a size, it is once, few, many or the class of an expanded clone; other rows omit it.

TGTGCCAGCAGCTTAAGGACAGGGCAACATGAAGCTTTCTTT,CASSLRTGQHEAFF,TRBD1,few,TRBJ1-1,TRBV5-5
TGTGCCAGTAGCCTCAAGACAGGGGCCTACGAGCAGTACTTC,CASSLKTGAYEQYF,TRBD1,NA,TRBJ2-7,TRBV19
TGTGCCAGCAGCTTAGTGGACAGGGACACTGAAGCTTTCTTT,CASSLVDRDTEAFF,TRBD1,few,TRBJ1-1,TRBV7-2
TGTGCCAGCAGCTTAATCTTCTGGGGACTAGCGGCAACCGGGGAGCTGTTTTTT,CASSLIFWGLAATGELFF,TRBD2,NA,TRBJ2-2,TRBV11-3
TGTGCCAGCCTGGGACTAGCGGGAGGGAATGAGCAGTTCTTC,CASLGLAGGNEQFF,TRBD2,NA,TRBJ2-1,TRBV7-2
TGTGCCTGGAGTGTGTCGGAAGCGGGGGCTTTCTTT,CAWSVSEAGAFF,NA,few,TRBJ1-1,TRBV30
TGTGCCAGCAGCCCGCGGTGGAGCGCAGATACGCAGTATTTT,CASSPRWSADTQYF,NA,NA,TRBJ2-3,TRBV5-8
TGTGCCAGCAGTGAAAACCAGGGGAGAACCTACGAGCAGTACTTC,CASSENQGRTYEQYF,NA,NA,TRBJ2-7,TRBV2
TGTGCCATCAGTGAATCTAGCACAGATACGCAGTATTTT,CAISESSTDTQYF,NA,NA,TRBJ2-3,TRBV10-3
TGTGCCAGTAGTCCCTTGGGGGGAATCTCTGGGGCCAACGTCCTGACTTTC,CASSPLGGISGANVLTF,NA,NA,TRBJ2-6,TRBV19
TGCGCCAGCAGTGAGGGGGCTAGCGGGGCAGACGAGCAGTACTTC,CASSEGASGADEQYF,TRBD2,NA,TRBJ2-7,TRBV10-1
TGTGCCAGCAGTGAACTGGACCTACGGAATGAGCAGTTCTTC,CASSELDLRNEQFF,NA,few,TRBJ2-1,TRBV2
TGTGCCAGCAGTTACGGACAGAGAAGGACTAGCGGGAGGGCTGGCAATGAGCAGTTCTTC,CASSYGQRRTSGRAGNEQFF,TRBD2,NA,TRBJ2-1,TRBV27
TGTGCCAGCACCCTAACGAGGACTAGCCCCCACGAGCAGTACTTC,CASTLTRTSPHEQYF,TRBD2,NA,TRBJ2-7,TRBV27
TGTGCCAGCAGCTTCGCGGGAACAGACGAGCAGTACTTC,CASSFAGTDEQYF,NA,NA,TRBJ2-7,TRBV5-6
TGTGCCAGCTCACCAGGGCTTGGGGAGACCCAGTACTTC,CASSPGLGETQYF,NA,NA,TRBJ2-5,TRBV18
TGCGCCAGCAGTGAGGCCTCTAGCGGGAGGGTTAATACGCAGTATTTT,CASSEASSGRVNTQYF,TRBD2,NA,TRBJ2-3,TRBV10-1
TGTGCCAGCAGTTACCTCACGGACAGGGCTGGATATGGCTACACCTTC,CASSYLTDRAGYGYTF,TRBD1,NA,TRBJ1-2,TRBV6-7
TGTGCCAGCTCACCACTTAGTTCCGGAACAGGGGCCAACGTCCTGACTTTC,CASSPLSSGTGANVLTF,NA,NA,TRBJ2-6,TRBV18
TGTGCCAGCAGCCCCTCCTCAGGAATTACCTACGAGCAGTACTTC,CASSPSSGITYEQYF,NA,NA,TRBJ2-7,TRBV7-9
TGTGCCAGCAGTTTAGGGACAGCCATGAACACTGAAGCTTTCTTT,CASSLGTAMNTEAFF,TRBD1,NA,TRBJ1-1,TRBV27
TGCGCCAGCAGCCCGGGACAGGGGGCCGGAGAGACCCAGTACTTC,CASSPGQGAGETQYF,TRBD1,NA,TRBJ2-5,TRBV4-1
TGTGCCAGCAGCGCAGCGGGAATGAGCACAGATACGCAGTATTTT,CASSAAGMSTDTQYF,TRBD2,NA,TRBJ2-3,TRBV9
TGTGCCAGCAGCACTGGGACCGGGCTTCTCGGCGAGCAGTACTTC,CASSTGTGLLGEQYF,NA,few,TRBJ2-7,TRBV5-4
TGCGCCAGCAGCCCGGCCCCCGAGCATCTCAAAAACATTCAGTACTTC,CASSPAPEHLKNIQYF,NA,NA,TRBJ2-4,TRBV5-1
TGTGCCAGCAGCTCACTACTAGCGGGACTGAACAATGAGCAGTTCTTC,CASSSLLAGLNNEQFF,TRBD2,NA,TRBJ2-1,TRBV7-6
TGTGCCAGCAGCTTAGAGTTGAGTGAAGCTTTCTTT,CASSLELSEAFF,NA,once,TRBJ1-1,TRBV11-3
TGTGCCAGCAGTGAAGAATACATAGCCAAAAACATTCAGTACTTC,CASSEEYIAKNIQYF,NA,NA,TRBJ2-4,TRBV2
TGTGCCAGCTCACCTTCTCAATTGGTTGCGGAGACCCAGTACTTC,CASSPSQLVAETQYF,NA,NA,TRBJ2-5,TRBV18
TGTGCCACACGTGCGGGAGGCTCCTACGAGCAGTACTTC,CATRAGGSYEQYF,TRBD2,NA,TRBJ2-7,TRBV28
TGTGCCAGCAGTCTCACAAGGACAGACTATGGCTACACCTTC,CASSLTRTDYGYTF,NA,NA,TRBJ1-2,TRBV6-5
TGTGCCAGCAGCCGGTCGTCAGGGGAGACCCAGTACTTC,CASSRSSGETQYF,NA,NA,TRBJ2-5,TRBV5-5
TGCGCCAGCAGCGGACACCTCAATGAGCAGTTCTTC,CASSGHLNEQFF,NA,NA,TRBJ2-1,TRBV5-1
TGTGCCAGCAGCCGACAGGGTACAGATACGCAGTATTTT,CASSRQGTDTQYF,TRBD1,NA,TRBJ2-3,TRBV2
TGTGCCAGCAGCTTTGACCCCAGCTCCTACGAGCAGTACTTC,CASSFDPSSYEQYF,NA,NA,TRBJ2-7,TRBV11-3
TGTGCCAGCTCATTCCAGGGGGACGGTGAGCAGTTCTTC,CASSFQGDGEQFF,TRBD1,NA,TRBJ2-1,TRBV18
TGTGCCAGCAACCCACAGGGCGGTGGCTACACCTTC,CASNPQGGGYTF,NA,NA,TRBJ1-2,TRBV6-5
TGTGCCAGTAGTAGACGGACAGGGTCAAGCTCTGGAAACACCATATATTTT,CASSRRTGSSSGNTIYF,TRBD1,NA,TRBJ1-3,TRBV19
TGTGCCAGCTCACCGCCTAGCGGGGTCTACGAGCAGTACTTC,CASSPPSGVYEQYF,TRBD2,NA,TRBJ2-7,TRBV18
TGTGCCAGCAGCGTAGGTCTAGCGGAATACAATGAGCAGTTCTTC,CASSVGLAEYNEQFF,TRBD2,NA,TRBJ2-1,TRBV9
TGCAGCGTTGAAAGAGTCGAGGGCGGCGAGCAGTACTTC,CSVERVEGGEQYF,NA,NA,TRBJ2-7,TRBV29-1
TGCGCCAGCACAACTCGGACTGCCACCGGGGAGCTGTTTTTT,CASTTRTATGELFF,NA,NA,TRBJ2-2,TRBV10-2
TGTGCCAGCAGTTACGTAGGACCCACTCCTAGAGTGCAGTACTTC,CASSYVGPTPRVQYF,NA,NA,TRBJ2-5,TRBV6-5
TGTGCCAGCAGCTTGGTCGGGCGCGGAGGGACCTCTGGAAACACCATATATTTT,CASSLVGRGGTSGNTIYF,NA,NA,TRBJ1-3,TRBV5-4
TGTGCCAGCGTGAGGCCATACATTTCTTCCTACAATGAGCAGTTCTTC,CASVRPYISSYNEQFF,NA,NA,TRBJ2-1,TRBV19
TGCAGCGTGGGTATGGGAGGGGAAGATCAGCCCCAGCATTTT,CSVGMGGEDQPQHF,NA,NA,TRBJ1-5,TRBV29-1
TGTGCCAGTAGTCCCAAGAGTTTGGGCGGGAGGCATACTAGCACAGATACGCAGTATTTT,CASSPKSLGGRHTSTDTQYF,TRBD2,NA,TRBJ2-3,TRBV19
TGTGCCAGCAGCTCTCAACCCCCGGGAGGCGGGTTGACCGGGGAGCTGTTTTTT,CASSSQPPGGGLTGELFF,TRBD2,NA,TRBJ2-2,TRBV7-2
TGTGCCTGGAGAAGACAAGACAGGGGGAACACCGGGGAGCTGTTTTTT,CAWRRQDRGNTGELFF,TRBD1,NA,TRBJ2-2,TRBV30
TGTGCCAGCTCACGTGGGGGGGCCAAAATAGGCACAGATACGCAGTATTTT,CASSRGGAKIGTDTQYF,NA,NA,TRBJ2-3,TRBV5-4
TGTGCCAGTAGTCAGGGGGCCTTGAACACCGGGGAGCTGTTTTTT,CASSQGALNTGELFF,TRBD1,NA,TRBJ2-2,TRBV19
TGTGCCTGGAGTGTACAGCGAATCGGGGAGCTGTTTTTT,CAWSVQRIGELFF,NA,NA,TRBJ2-2,TRBV30
TGCGCCAGCAGCTTGAAAGGGGGCGAGTTCGAGACCCAGTACTTC,CASSLKGGEFETQYF,TRBD1,NA,TRBJ2-5,TRBV5-1